Sequencing of this T cell receptor (beta chain) was carried out in a study of blood T cell repertoires in COVID-19. Study-wide context: Researchers got acute and convalescent COVID-19 samples from the United States, Italy and Spain. From T cells, B-cell-depleted T cells, or PBMCs came the material, which was cDNA or gDNA.

V lost 6 bases to trimming and J lost 7 bases, with 18 bases between them. CDR3 length: 14 residues. In germline, CDR1 is MNHEY, CDR2 SMNVEV (reference sequence). Using immunoSEQ multiplex PCR, the repertoire was profiled, and TCRdb retains in-frame clones only, with some absent. This sample has about 340,000 clones, with 80% to 90% found just once. Sequences were obtained from peripheral blood. J is TRBJ1-2 and V is TRBV27; D may be TRBD1 (6 bases). The sequence came from a woman in her forties or fifties with COVID-19, enrolled during active disease. CDR3 sequence: CASSRQVTLSGYTF. Here the CDR3 DNA reads TGTGCCAGCAGCCGACAGGTTACTTTAAGTGGCTACACCTTC.